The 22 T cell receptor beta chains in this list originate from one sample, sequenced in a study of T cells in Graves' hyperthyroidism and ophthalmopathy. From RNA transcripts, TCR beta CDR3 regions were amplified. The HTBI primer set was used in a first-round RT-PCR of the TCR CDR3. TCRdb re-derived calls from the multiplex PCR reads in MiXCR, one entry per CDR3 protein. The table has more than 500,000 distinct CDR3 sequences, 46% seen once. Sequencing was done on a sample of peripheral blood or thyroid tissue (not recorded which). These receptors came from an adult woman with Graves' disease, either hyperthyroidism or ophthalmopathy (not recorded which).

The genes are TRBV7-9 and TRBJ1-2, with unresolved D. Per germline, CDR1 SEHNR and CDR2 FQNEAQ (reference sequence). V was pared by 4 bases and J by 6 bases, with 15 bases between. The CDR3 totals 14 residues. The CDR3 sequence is CASSSDSTTDGYTF. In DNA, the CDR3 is TGTGCCAGCAGCTCGGACTCTACCACGGATGGCTACACCTTC. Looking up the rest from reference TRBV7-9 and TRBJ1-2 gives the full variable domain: DTGVSQNPRHKITKRGQNVTFRCDPISEHNRLYWYRQTLGQGPEFLTYFQNEAQLEKSRLLSDRFSAERPKGSFSTLEIQRTEQGDSAMYLCASSSDSTTDGYTFGSGTRLTVV.

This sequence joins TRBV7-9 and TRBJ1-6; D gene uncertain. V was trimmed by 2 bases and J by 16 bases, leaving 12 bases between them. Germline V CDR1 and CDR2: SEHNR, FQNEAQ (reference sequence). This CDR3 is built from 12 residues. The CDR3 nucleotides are TGTGCCAGCAGCTTAAGGGCAGACCGGCTCCACTTT. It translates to CASSLRADRLHF.

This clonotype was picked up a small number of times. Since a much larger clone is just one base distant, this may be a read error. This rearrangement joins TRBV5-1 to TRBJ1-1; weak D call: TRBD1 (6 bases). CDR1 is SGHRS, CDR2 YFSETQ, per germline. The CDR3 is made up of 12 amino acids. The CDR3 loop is CAGSSQGIEAFF. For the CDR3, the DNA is TGTGCCGGCAGTTCCCAGGGGATTGAAGCTTTCTTT.

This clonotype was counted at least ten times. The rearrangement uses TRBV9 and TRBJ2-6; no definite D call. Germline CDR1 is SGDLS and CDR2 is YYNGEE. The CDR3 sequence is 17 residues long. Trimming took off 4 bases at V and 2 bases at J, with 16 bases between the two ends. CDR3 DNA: TGTGCCAGCAGCCCCCAGATGGGGATCCCTGGGGCCAACGTCCTGACTTTC. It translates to CASSPQMGIPGANVLTF.

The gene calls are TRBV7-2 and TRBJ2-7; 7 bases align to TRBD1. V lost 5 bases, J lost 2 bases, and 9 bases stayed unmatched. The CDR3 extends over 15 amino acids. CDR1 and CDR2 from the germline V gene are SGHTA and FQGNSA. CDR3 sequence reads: CASSRTGQKTYEQYF. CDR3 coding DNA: TGTGCCAGCAGCCGAACGGGACAGAAGACCTACGAGCAGTACTTC.

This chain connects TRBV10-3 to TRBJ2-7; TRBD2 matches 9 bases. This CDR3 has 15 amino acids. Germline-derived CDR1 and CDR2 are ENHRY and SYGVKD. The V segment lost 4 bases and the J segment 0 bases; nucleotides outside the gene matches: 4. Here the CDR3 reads CAISVGTSLSYEQYF. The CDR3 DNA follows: TGTGCCATCAGTGTGGGGACTAGCCTCTCCTACGAGCAGTACTTC.

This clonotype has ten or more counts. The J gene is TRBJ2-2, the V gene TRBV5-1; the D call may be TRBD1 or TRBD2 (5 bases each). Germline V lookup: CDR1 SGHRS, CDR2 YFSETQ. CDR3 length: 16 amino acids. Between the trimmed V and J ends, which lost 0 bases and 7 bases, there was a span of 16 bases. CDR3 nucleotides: TGCGCCAGCAGCTTGGGGACGGGGACCCTCCGCGGGGAGCTGTTTTTT. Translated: CASSLGTGTLRGELFF. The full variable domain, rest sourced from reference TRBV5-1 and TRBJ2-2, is KAGVTQTPRYLIKTRGQQVTLSCSPISGHRSVSWYQQTPGQGLQFLFEYFSETQRNKGNFPGRFSGRQFSNSRSEMNVSTLELGDSALYLCASSLGTGTLRGELFFGEGSRLTVL.

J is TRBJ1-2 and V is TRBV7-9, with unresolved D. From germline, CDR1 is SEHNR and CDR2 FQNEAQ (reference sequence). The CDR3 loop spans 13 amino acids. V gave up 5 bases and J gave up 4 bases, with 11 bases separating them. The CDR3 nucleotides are TGTGCCAGCAGCCCGGTCCCCGTCTATGGCTACACCTTC. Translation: CASSPVPVYGYTF. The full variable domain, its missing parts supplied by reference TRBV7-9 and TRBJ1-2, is DTGVSQNPRHKITKRGQNVTFRCDPISEHNRLYWYRQTLGQGPEFLTYFQNEAQLEKSRLLSDRFSAERPKGSFSTLEIQRTEQGDSAMYLCASSPVPVYGYTFGSGTRLTVV.

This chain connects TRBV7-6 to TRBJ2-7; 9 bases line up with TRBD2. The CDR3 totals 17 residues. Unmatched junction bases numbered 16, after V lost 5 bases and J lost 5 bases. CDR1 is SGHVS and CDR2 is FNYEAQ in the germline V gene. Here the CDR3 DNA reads TGTGCCAGCAGCCCAGGGGGAGTAGCGGGAGCTCGGAACGAGCAGTACTTC. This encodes CASSPGGVAGARNEQYF.

The CDR3 coding sequence is TGTGCCATCAGTGAGCCCGACAAGAACACTGAAGCTTTCTTT. Its protein product is CAISEPDKNTEAFF. The rearrangement joins TRBV10-3 to TRBJ1-1; D is uncertain. Germline V gene data show CDR1 as ENHRY and CDR2 as SYGVKD. There are 14 residues in the CDR3. V was trimmed by 2 bases and J by 1 base, leaving 8 bases between them.

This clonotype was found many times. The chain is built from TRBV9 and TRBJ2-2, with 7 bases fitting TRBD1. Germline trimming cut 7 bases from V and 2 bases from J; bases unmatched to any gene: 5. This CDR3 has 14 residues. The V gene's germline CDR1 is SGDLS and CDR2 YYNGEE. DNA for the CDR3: TGTGCCAGCGGAAGACAGGGAAACACCGGGGAGCTGTTTTTT. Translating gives CASGRQGNTGELFF.

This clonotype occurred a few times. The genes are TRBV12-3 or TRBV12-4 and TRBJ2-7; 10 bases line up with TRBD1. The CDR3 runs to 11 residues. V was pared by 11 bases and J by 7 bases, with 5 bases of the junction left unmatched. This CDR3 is CASGQGGEQYF. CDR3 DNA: TGTGCCTCAGGACAGGGGGGAGAGCAGTACTTC.

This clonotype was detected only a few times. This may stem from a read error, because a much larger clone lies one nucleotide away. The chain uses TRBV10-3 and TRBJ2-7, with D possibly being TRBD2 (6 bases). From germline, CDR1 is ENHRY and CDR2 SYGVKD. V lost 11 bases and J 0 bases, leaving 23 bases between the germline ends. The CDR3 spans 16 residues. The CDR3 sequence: CAASRLTTGASYEQYF. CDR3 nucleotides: TGTGCCGCCTCAAGACTTACCACGGGAGCCTCCTACGAGCAGTACTTC.

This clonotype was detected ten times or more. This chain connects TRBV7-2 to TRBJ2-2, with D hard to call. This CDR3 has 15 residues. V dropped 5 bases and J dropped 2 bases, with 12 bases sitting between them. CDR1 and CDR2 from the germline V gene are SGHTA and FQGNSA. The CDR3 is CASSREERNTGELFF. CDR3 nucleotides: TGTGCCAGCAGCCGCGAGGAGCGAAACACCGGGGAGCTGTTTTTT.

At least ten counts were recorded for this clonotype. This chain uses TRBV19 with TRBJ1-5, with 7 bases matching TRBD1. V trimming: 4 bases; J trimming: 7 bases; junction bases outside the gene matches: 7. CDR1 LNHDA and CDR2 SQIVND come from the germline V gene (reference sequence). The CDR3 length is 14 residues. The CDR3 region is CASSRLRGGQPQHF. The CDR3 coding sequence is TGTGCCAGTAGTAGGCTCAGGGGGGGGCAGCCCCAGCATTTT.

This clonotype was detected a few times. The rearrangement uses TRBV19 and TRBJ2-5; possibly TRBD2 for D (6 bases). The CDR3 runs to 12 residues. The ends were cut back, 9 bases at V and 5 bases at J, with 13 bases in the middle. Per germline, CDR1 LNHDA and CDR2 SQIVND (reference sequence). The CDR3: CASRDLAETQYF. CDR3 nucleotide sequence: TGTGCCAGCAGGGACTTGGCGGAGACCCAGTACTTC. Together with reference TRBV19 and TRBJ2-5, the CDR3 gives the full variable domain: DGGITQSPKYLFRKEGQNVTLSCEQNLNHDAMYWYRQDPGQGLRLIYYSQIVNDFQKGDIAEGYSVSREKKESFPLTVTSAQKNPTAFYLCASRDLAETQYFGPGTRLLVL.

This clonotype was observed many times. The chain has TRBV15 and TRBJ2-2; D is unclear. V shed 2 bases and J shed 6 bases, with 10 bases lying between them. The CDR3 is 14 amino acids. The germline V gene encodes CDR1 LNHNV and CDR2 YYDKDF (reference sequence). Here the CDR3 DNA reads TGTGCCACCAGCAGAACCCGGTTGTCCGGGGAGCTGTTTTTT. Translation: CATSRTRLSGELFF.

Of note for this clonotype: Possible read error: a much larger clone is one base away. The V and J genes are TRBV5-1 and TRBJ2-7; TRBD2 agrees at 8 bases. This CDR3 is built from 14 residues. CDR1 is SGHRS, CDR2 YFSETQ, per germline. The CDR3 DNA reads TGCGCCAGCGGCTTCACCGGGACTAGCTACGAGCAGTACTTC. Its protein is CASGFTGTSYEQYF.

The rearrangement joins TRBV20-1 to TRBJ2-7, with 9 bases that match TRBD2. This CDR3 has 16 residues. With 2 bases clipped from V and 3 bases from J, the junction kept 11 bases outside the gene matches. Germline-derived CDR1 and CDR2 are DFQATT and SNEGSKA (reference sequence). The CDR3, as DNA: TGCAGTGCTAGAAACCGACTAGCGGCTGGAAACTACGAGCAGTACTTC. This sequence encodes CSARNRLAAGNYEQYF.

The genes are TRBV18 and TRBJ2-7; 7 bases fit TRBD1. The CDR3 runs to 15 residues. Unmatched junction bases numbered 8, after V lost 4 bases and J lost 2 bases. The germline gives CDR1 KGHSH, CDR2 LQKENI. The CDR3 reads CASSLTGQRAYEQYF. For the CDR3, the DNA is TGTGCCAGCTCACTGACGGGACAGAGAGCCTACGAGCAGTACTTC.

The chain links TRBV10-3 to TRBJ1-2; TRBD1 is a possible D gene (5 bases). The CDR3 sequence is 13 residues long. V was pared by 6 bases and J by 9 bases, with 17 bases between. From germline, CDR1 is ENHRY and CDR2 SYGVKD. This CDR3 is CAIRAWDSGSYTF. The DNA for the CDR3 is TGTGCCATCAGGGCTTGGGACTCAGGGAGCTACACCTTC.

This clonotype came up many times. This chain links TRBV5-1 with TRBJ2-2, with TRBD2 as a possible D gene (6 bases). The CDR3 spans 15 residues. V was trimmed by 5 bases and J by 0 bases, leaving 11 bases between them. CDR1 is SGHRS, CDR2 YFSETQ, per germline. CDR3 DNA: TGCGCCAGCAGTCTTAGCGGTGCGAACACCGGGGAGCTGTTTTTT. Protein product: CASSLSGANTGELFF.